Following are 24 T cell receptor beta chains from one sample sequenced in a study of blood T cell repertoires in COVID-19. Using immunoSEQ multiplex PCR, the repertoire was profiled, and TCRdb retains in-frame clones only, with some absent. The sample yields about 240,000 clones, approximately 83% seen once. Sequenced sample: PBMCs or T cells enriched from blood (not recorded which). The receptors stem from a woman aged 40-49 years with acute COVID-19.

The genes are TRBV5-1 and TRBJ1-2; the D gene is possibly TRBD1 (5 bases). V was trimmed by 1 base and J by 4 bases, leaving 11 bases between them. Germline CDR1 reads SGHRS; CDR2 reads YFSETQ. This CDR3 spans 14 amino acids. CDR3 residues: CASSLPGTGYGYTF. The DNA for the CDR3 is TGCGCCAGCAGCTTGCCCGGAACAGGCTATGGCTACACCTTC.

The rearrangement joins TRBV6-6 to TRBJ2-3; 9 bases are a match to TRBD2. V gave up 10 bases and J gave up 2 bases; unmatched junction bases: 7. CDR3 length equals 14 residues. Germline V gene data show CDR1 as MNHNY and CDR2 as SVGAGI (reference sequence). The CDR3: CATKTSGYTDTQYF. In DNA, the CDR3 is TGTGCCACGAAGACTAGCGGATACACAGATACGCAGTATTTT.

J is TRBJ2-3 and V is TRBV7-2, with TRBD2 matching 7 bases. CDR3 length equals 17 residues. The germline V gene encodes CDR1 SGHTA and CDR2 FQGNSA. J was trimmed by 5 bases and V by 3 bases; bases with no gene match: 14. The CDR3 loop is CASSFQAGTGLGDTQYF. CDR3 bases: TGTGCCAGCAGCTTTCAAGCGGGGACCGGTCTGGGAGATACGCAGTATTTT.

This rearrangement joins TRBV5-8 to TRBJ2-7; D uncertain. Germline CDR1 reads SGHTS; CDR2 reads YDEGEE. V lost 4 bases and J 0 bases, leaving 8 bases between the germline ends. CDR3 length: 13 amino acids. The CDR3 here is CASSPDFSYEQYF. CDR3 in DNA: TGTGCCAGCAGCCCAGATTTCTCCTACGAGCAGTACTTC.

The V call is TRBV3-1 (or the pseudogene TRBV3-2), the J call TRBJ2-1, with D maybe TRBD2 (6 bases). The CDR3 has 13 amino acids. Trimming shortened V by 2 bases and J by 8 bases, and 10 bases separated the two germline ends. Germline-derived CDR1 and CDR2 are LGHDT and YNNKEL (reference sequence). The DNA of the CDR3 is TGTGCCAGCAGCCAACTAGCGTCTTATGAGCAGTTCTTC. It encodes CASSQLASYEQFF.

The DNA of the CDR3 is TGTGCCAGCACCATGACTAGCGGGACATACAATGAGCAGTTCTTC. Translated: CASTMTSGTYNEQFF. The chain recombines TRBV6-5 with TRBJ2-1; 11 bases match TRBD2. Germline CDR1 reads MNHEY; CDR2 reads SVGAGI. Trimming at V came to 7 bases and at J to 4 bases, leaving 6 bases not matched to a gene. CDR3 length: 15 residues.

The sample holds a few counts of this clone. This rearrangement joins TRBV13 to TRBJ2-7, with TRBD1 matching 8 bases. V was clipped by 5 bases and J by 5 bases; unmatched bases: 8. Germline V gives CDR1 PRHDT, CDR2 FYEKMQ (reference sequence). CDR3 length: 14 residues. CDR3 protein: CASSRVDRVDEQYF. DNA of the CDR3: TGTGCCAGCAGCAGGGTGGACAGGGTAGACGAGCAGTACTTC. The complete variable domain, with remaining parts taken from reference TRBV13 and TRBJ2-7, reads AAGVIQSPRHLIKEKRETATLKCYPIPRHDTVYWYQQGPGQDPQFLISFYEKMQSDKGSIPDRFSAQQFSDYHSELNMSSLELGDSALYFCASSRVDRVDEQYFGPGTRLTVT.

The sample holds many counts of this clone. The chain carries TRBV15 and TRBJ2-7; possible D gene TRBD1, 6 bases. In germline, CDR1 is LNHNV, CDR2 YYDKDF (reference sequence). V lost 3 bases, J lost 2 bases, and 8 bases lay in between. This CDR3 region has 13 residues. The CDR3 DNA sequence: TGTGCCACCAGCAGGGACAGAACCTACGAGCAGTACTTC. Amino acid sequence: CATSRDRTYEQYF.

This clone appeared a single time. The chain uses TRBV5-1 and TRBJ1-1; TRBD1 aligns across 11 bases. After removal of 3 bases from V and 1 base from J, the junction contained 5 bases not matched to a gene. This CDR3 region has 16 residues. Germline assignment: CDR1 SGHRS and CDR2 YFSETQ. CDR3 coding DNA: TGCGCCAGCAGCTCCGGGACAGGGGGAGAGAACACTGAAGCTTTCTTT. It encodes CASSSGTGGENTEAFF.

This clone appeared a few times. J is TRBJ2-1 and V is TRBV11-3; D remains unclear. The CDR3 has 15 amino acids. Trimming pared 1 base from V and 0 bases from J, leaving 7 bases between. Germline CDR1 reads SGHNT; CDR2 reads YENEEA. The CDR3 spells CASSLGTSSYNEQFF. CDR3 DNA: TGTGCCAGCAGCTTAGGAACGAGCTCCTACAATGAGCAGTTCTTC.

This clone is a singleton in its sample. The chain has TRBV11-2 and TRBJ1-1; unclear D gene. V gave up 1 base and J gave up 1 base, with 13 bases separating them. The CDR3 runs 16 residues. Looked up from germline, CDR1 is SGHAT and CDR2 is FQNNGV. DNA of the CDR3: TGTGCCAGCAGCTTAGCCCCCCAGCGGTCGAACACTGAAGCTTTCTTT. This encodes CASSLAPQRSNTEAFF. The full variable domain, its missing parts supplied by reference TRBV11-2 and TRBJ1-1, is EAGVAQSPRYKIIEKRQSVAFWCNPISGHATLYWYQQILGQGPKLLIQFQNNGVVDDSQLPKDRFSAERLKGVDSTLKIQPAKLEDSAVYLCASSLAPQRSNTEAFFGQGTRLTVV.

A single count supports this clone. The chain has TRBV24-1 and TRBJ1-1; tentatively, D is TRBD1 (5 bases). Per the germline V gene, CDR1 is KGHDR and CDR2 is SFDVKD. The CDR3 is 13 amino acids. The V end was cut by 8 bases, the J end by 1 base, with 10 bases between. CDR3 sequence: CATMGGENTEAFF. The DNA for the CDR3 is TGTGCCACCATGGGAGGGGAGAACACTGAAGCTTTCTTT.

There are a few counts of this clone. The rearrangement joins TRBV11-2 to TRBJ1-2; 8 nucleotides align to TRBD1. The germline V gene has CDR1 SGHAT and CDR2 FQNNGV. J was trimmed by 4 bases and V by 0 bases; bases with no gene match: 7. The CDR3 sequence is 16 residues long. This chain's CDR3 is CASSLDLAGGIYGYTF. CDR3 bases: TGTGCCAGCAGCTTAGATCTTGCAGGGGGCATCTATGGCTACACCTTC.

This clone was counted only a few times. The V and J genes are TRBV5-4 and TRBJ2-3, with 8 bases aligning to TRBD2. CDR1 SGHNT and CDR2 YYREEE come from the germline V gene (reference sequence). The CDR3 has 16 amino acids. The V segment lost 3 bases and the J segment 2 bases; nucleotides outside the gene matches: 8. For the CDR3, the DNA is TGTGCCAGCAGCTCCCCGGCTAGCGGGTTCACAGATACGCAGTATTTT. Its translation is CASSSPASGFTDTQYF.

This clone has a handful of counts. The CDR3: CASSVDGRSYNEQFF. CDR3 DNA sequence: TGTGCCAGCAGCGTAGACGGGAGGTCCTACAATGAGCAGTTCTTC. This chain uses TRBV9 with TRBJ2-1; the match to TRBD2 covers 7 bases. The V gene's germline CDR1 is SGDLS and CDR2 YYNGEE. The junction had 1 base not matched to a gene; V was cut back by 0 bases and J by 1 base. The CDR3 contains 15 residues. Full variable domain (outside the CDR3, taken from reference TRBV9 and TRBJ2-1): DSGVTQTPKHLITATGQRVTLRCSPRSGDLSVYWYQQSLDQGLQFLIQYYNGEERAKGNILERFSAQQFPDLHSELNLSSLELGDSALYFCASSVDGRSYNEQFFGPGTRLTVL.

The chain employs TRBV7-9 and TRBJ1-5, with 9 positions matching TRBD1. Germline trimming cut 1 base from V and 2 bases from J; bases unmatched to any gene: 6. The CDR3 has 17 residues. Looked up from germline, CDR1 is SEHNR and CDR2 is FQNEAQ (reference sequence). CDR3 coding DNA: TGTGCCAGCAGCTTAGGACAGGGGGTTAAAGGCAATCAGCCCCAGCATTTT. Its protein product is CASSLGQGVKGNQPQHF.

This CDR3 reads CSVANIQGFGYTF. As DNA, the CDR3 is TGCAGCGTAGCTAATATACAGGGGTTTGGCTACACCTTC. The chain is built from TRBV29-1 and TRBJ1-2, with 7 bases identical to TRBD1. Germline CDR1 reads SQVTM; CDR2 reads ANQGSEA. V lost 6 bases and J lost 7; bases outside the gene matches: 11. CDR3 size: 13 residues.

The chain is built from TRBV18 and TRBJ2-3; the D gene is possibly TRBD2 (6 bases). V shed 6 bases and J shed 1 base, with 11 bases lying between them. The CDR3 spans 14 residues. The germline CDR1 and CDR2 sequences are KGHSH and LQKENI. The CDR3 reads CASSPGGGTDTQYF. DNA for the CDR3: TGTGCCAGCTCTCCCGGGGGAGGCACAGATACGCAGTATTTT. Filled out from reference TRBV18 and TRBJ2-3, the complete variable domain reads NAGVMQNPRHLVRRRGQEARLRCSPMKGHSHVYWYRQLPEEGLKFMVYLQKENIIDESGMPKERFSAEFPKEGPSILRIQQVVRGDSAAYFCASSPGGGTDTQYFGPGTRLTVL.

This clone turned up a few times. The V call is TRBV6-5, the J call TRBJ1-6; D gene uncertain. The CDR3 contains 15 residues. V lost 7 bases, J lost 11 bases, and 21 bases lay in between. Germline V gene sequence: CDR1 MNHEY, CDR2 SVGAGI. CDR3 in amino acids: CASNLGGQEGTPLHF. The CDR3, as DNA: TGTGCCAGCAACCTCGGTGGGCAGGAAGGCACACCCCTCCACTTT.

The CDR3 sequence is CASSRTDHLHEQFF. The CDR3 bases are TGTGCCAGCTCCAGGACAGACCATCTCCATGAGCAGTTCTTC. The chain recombines TRBV18 with TRBJ2-1; possibly TRBD1 for D (6 bases). The V end was cut by 6 bases, the J end by 8 bases, with 17 bases between. This CDR3 comprises 14 residues. The V gene's germline CDR1 is KGHSH and CDR2 LQKENI. Full variable domain (outside the CDR3, taken from reference TRBV18 and TRBJ2-1): NAGVMQNPRHLVRRRGQEARLRCSPMKGHSHVYWYRQLPEEGLKFMVYLQKENIIDESGMPKERFSAEFPKEGPSILRIQQVVRGDSAAYFCASSRTDHLHEQFFGPGTRLTVL.

The CDR3 loop reads CASSRTAYNEQFF. CDR3 coding DNA: TGTGCCAGCAGCAGGACAGCCTACAATGAGCAGTTCTTC. This rearrangement joins TRBV6-2 or TRBV6-3 to TRBJ2-1; maybe TRBD1 (6 bases). Per the germline V gene, CDR1 is MNHEY and CDR2 is SVGEGT. V was pared by 6 bases and J by 2 bases, with 8 bases between. This CDR3 has 13 amino acids.

The chain carries TRBV7-2 and TRBJ1-4; D unclear. Deletions cut 1 base from V and 7 bases from J, with 13 bases between. The CDR3 covers 15 residues. CDR1 and CDR2 (germline): SGHTA, FQGNSA. CDR3 coding DNA: TGTGCCAGCAGCTTAGTTGGTGTGACAAGTGAAAAACTGTTTTTT. It yields the protein CASSLVGVTSEKLFF.

Points on this clone: Relative to the germline gene, one junction end is altered; a read error may explain this. The rearrangement joins TRBV2 to TRBJ2-7, with 7 positions matching TRBD2. This CDR3 comprises 14 residues. Germline V gives CDR1 SNHLY, CDR2 FYNNEI. This CDR3 is CVSSMGGSAYEQYF. The CDR3 region has the DNA TGTGTCAGCAGCATGGGCGGGAGTGCCTACGAGCAGTACTTC.

This sequence joins TRBV12-3 or TRBV12-4 and TRBJ2-1, with D unclear. The CDR3 totals 12 residues. Trimming took off 1 base at V and 7 bases at J, with 5 bases between the two ends. The CDR3, as DNA: TGTGCCAGCAGTTTAGGACTGAATGAGCAGTTCTTC. Amino acid sequence: CASSLGLNEQFF.